This record concerns one TCR beta chain sequence. Antigen unknown. Germline CDR1 MNHEY, CDR2 SVGAGI. V was clipped by 4 bases and J by 4 bases, with 13 bases between them. The length of the CDR3 is 14 residues. This sample is part of a study of PD-1 blockade in classical Hodgkin lymphoma. Whole-study results and caveats: Patients starting nivolumab under 1 year after ASCT were excluded. The diversity seen at baseline in complete responders resembled that of newly diagnosed patients.

Relapses following autologous stem cell transplantation were seen in all patients, with brentuximab vedotin exposure varying. Using immunoSEQ multiplex PCR, the repertoire was profiled, and TCRdb retains in-frame clones only, with some absent. This sample has 95,000 to 100,000 clones, with around 88% found just once. This sequence was found in a human donor with classical Hodgkin lymphoma. Sequenced material: peripheral blood mononuclear cells (PBMCs), taken before the second cycle of nivolumab. The rearrangement joins TRBV6-5 to TRBJ1-2; D uncertain. The CDR3 here is CASSLTRARYGYTF. For the CDR3, the DNA is TGTGCCAGCAGTTTGACAAGGGCTCGCTATGGCTACACCTTC.